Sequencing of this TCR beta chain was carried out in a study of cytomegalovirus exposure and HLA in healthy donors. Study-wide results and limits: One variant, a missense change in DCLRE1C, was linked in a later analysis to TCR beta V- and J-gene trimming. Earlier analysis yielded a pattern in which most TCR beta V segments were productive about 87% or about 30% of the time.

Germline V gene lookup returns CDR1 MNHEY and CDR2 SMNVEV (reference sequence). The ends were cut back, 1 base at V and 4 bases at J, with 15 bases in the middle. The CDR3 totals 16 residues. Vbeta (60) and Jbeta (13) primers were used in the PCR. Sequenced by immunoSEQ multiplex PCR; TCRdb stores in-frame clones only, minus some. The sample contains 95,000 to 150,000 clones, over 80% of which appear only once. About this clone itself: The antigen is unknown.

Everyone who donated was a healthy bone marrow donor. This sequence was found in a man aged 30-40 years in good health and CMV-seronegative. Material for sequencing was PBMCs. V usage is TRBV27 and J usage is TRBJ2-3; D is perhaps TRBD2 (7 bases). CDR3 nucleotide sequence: TGTGCCAGCAGTTTATTGTGGGGGGGCCAGCCAGATACGCAGTATTTT. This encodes CASSLLWGGQPDTQYF.